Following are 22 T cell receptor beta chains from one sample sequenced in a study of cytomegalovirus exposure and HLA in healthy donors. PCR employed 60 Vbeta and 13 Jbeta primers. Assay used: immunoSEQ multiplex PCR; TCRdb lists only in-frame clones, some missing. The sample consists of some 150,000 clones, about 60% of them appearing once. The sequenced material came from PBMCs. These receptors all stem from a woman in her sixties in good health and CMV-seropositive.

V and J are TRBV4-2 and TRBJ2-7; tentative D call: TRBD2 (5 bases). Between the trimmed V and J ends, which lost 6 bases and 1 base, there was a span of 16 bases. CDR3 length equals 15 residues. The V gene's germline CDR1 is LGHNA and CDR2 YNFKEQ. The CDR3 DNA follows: TGTGCCAGCAGAGGGTCGTCGGGGTCTTCCTACGAGCAGTACTTC. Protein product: CASRGSSGSSYEQYF.

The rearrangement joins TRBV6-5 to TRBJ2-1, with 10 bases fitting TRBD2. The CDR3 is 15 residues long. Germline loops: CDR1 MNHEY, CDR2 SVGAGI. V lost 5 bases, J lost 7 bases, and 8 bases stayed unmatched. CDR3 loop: CASSTPAGGKNEQFF. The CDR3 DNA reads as TGTGCCAGCAGTACTCCAGCGGGAGGGAAAAATGAGCAGTTCTTC.

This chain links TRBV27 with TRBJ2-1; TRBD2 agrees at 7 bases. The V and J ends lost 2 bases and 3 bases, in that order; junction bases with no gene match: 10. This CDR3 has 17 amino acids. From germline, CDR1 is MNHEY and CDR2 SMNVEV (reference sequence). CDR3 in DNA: TGTGCCAGCAGTTTAGACCCTCCGGGACTAATCTACAATGAGCAGTTCTTC. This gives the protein CASSLDPPGLIYNEQFF.

For the CDR3, the DNA is TGTGCCAGCAGTGAAATCAGGGGGGCCTACAATGAGCAGTTCTTC. It specifies CASSEIRGAYNEQFF. The V gene is TRBV25-1, the J gene TRBJ2-1, with a tentative D call TRBD1 (7 bases). Germline V gene lookup returns CDR1 MGHDK and CDR2 SYGVNS. The CDR3 length is 15 residues. The ends were cut back, 2 bases at V and 2 bases at J, with 10 bases in the middle.

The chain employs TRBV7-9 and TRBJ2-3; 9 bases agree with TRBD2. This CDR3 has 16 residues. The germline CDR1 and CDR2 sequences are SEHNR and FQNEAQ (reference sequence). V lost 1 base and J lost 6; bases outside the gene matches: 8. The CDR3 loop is CASSLVRASGIDTQYF. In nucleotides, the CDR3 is TGTGCCAGCAGCTTAGTTCGGGCTAGCGGGATTGATACGCAGTATTTT. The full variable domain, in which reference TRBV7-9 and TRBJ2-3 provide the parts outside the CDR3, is DTGVSQNPRHKITKRGQNVTFRCDPISEHNRLYWYRQTLGQGPEFLTYFQNEAQLEKSRLLSDRFSAERPKGSFSTLEIQRTEQGDSAMYLCASSLVRASGIDTQYFGPGTRLTVL.

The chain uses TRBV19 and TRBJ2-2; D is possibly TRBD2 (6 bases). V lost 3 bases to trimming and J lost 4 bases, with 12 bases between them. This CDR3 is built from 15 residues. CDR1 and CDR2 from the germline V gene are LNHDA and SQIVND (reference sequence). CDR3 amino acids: CASSMLAVLTGELFF. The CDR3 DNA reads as TGTGCCAGTAGTATGTTAGCGGTCCTCACCGGGGAGCTGTTTTTT.

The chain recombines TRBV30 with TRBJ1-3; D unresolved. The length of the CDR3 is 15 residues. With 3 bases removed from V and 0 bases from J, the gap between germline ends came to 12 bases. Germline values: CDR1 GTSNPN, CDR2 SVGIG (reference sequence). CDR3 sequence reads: CAWSRSGSSGNTIYF. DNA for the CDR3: TGTGCCTGGAGCCGATCTGGGAGCTCTGGAAACACCATATATTTT. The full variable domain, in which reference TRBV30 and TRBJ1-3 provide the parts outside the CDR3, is SQTIHQWPATLVQPVGSPLSLECTVEGTSNPNLYWYRQAAGRGLQLLFYSVGIGQISSEVPQNLSASRPQDRQFILSSKKLLLSDSGFYLCAWSRSGSSGNTIYFGEGSWLTVV.

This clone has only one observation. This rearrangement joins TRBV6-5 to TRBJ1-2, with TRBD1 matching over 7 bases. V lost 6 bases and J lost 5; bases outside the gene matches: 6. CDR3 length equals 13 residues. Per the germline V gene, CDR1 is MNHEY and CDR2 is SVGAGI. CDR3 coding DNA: TGTGCCAGCAGCAAAACGACAGGGTATGGCTACACCTTC. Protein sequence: CASSKTTGYGYTF.

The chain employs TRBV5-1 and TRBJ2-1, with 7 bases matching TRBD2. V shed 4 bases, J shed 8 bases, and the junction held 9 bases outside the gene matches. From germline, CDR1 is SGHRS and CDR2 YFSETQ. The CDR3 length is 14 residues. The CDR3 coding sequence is TGCGCCAGCAGCGCTAGCGGAAGTGGGGATGAGCAGTTCTTC. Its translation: CASSASGSGDEQFF.

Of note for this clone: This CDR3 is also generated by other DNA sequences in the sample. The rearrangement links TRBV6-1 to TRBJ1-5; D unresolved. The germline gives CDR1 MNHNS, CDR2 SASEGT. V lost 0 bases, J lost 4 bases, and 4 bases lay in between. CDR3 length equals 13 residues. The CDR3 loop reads CASSEARNQPQHF. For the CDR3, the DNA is TGTGCCAGCAGTGAAGCTCGTAATCAGCCCCAGCATTTT.

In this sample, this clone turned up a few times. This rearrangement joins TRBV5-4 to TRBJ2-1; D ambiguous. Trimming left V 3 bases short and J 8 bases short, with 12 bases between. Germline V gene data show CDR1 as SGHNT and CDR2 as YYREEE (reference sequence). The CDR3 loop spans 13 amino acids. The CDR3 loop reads CASSSPQRDEQFF. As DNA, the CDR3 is TGTGCCAGCAGCTCCCCTCAGCGTGATGAGCAGTTCTTC.

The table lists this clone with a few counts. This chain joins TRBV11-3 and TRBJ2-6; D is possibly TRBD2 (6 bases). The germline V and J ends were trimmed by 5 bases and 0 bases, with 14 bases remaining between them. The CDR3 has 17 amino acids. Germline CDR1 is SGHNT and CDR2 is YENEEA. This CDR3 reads CASSPGLTSSGANVLTF. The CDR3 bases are TGTGCCAGCAGCCCGGGACTGACAAGCTCTGGGGCCAACGTCCTGACTTTC.

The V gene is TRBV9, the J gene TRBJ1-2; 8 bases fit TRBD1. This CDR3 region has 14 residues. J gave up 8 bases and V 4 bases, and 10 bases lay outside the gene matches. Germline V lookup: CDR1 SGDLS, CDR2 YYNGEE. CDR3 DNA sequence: TGTGCCAGCAGCACCTTGACAGGGGTTAACGGCTACACCTTC. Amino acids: CASSTLTGVNGYTF.

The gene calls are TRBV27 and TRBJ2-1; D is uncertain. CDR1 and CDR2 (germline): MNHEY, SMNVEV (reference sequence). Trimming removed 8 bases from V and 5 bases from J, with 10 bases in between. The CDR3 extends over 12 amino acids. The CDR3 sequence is CASGRVDNEQFF. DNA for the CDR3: TGTGCCAGCGGCCGGGTCGACAATGAGCAGTTCTTC.

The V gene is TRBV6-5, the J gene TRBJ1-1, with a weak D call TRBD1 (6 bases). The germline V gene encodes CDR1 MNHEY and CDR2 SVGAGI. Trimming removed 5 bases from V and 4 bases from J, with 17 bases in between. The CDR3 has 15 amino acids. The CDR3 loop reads CASSISGQSSTEAFF. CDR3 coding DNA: TGTGCCAGCAGTATATCGGGACAATCGAGCACTGAAGCTTTCTTT.

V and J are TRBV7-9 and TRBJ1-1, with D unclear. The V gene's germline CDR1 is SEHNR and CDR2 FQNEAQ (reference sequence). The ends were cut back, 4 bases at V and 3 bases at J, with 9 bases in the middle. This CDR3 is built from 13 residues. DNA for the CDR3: TGTGCCAGCAGCTCCTCCCCGGACACTGAAGCTTTCTTT. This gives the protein CASSSSPDTEAFF.

The CDR3 is CASSLPGTGDNEQFF. For the CDR3, the DNA is TGTGCCAGCAGCTTACCTGGGACGGGAGACAATGAGCAGTTCTTC. The gene calls are TRBV7-9 and TRBJ2-1, with a weak D call TRBD2 (6 bases). Germline V CDR1 and CDR2: SEHNR, FQNEAQ (reference sequence). This CDR3 spans 15 amino acids. The V end lost 2 bases, the J end lost 5 bases, and 13 bases lay between the germline ends.

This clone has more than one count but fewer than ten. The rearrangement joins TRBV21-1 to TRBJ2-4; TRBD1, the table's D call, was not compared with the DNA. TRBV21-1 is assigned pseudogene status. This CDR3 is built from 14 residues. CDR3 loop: CASSLDRGENIQYF. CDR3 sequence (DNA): TGTGCCAGCAGCCTCGACAGGGGCGAAAACATTCAGTACTTC.

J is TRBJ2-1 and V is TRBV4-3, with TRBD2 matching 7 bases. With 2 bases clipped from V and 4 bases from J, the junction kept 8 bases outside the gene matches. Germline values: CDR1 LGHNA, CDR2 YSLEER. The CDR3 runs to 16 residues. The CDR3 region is CASSQKAGDFYNEQFF. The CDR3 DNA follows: TGCGCCAGCAGCCAAAAGGCGGGAGACTTTTACAATGAGCAGTTCTTC.

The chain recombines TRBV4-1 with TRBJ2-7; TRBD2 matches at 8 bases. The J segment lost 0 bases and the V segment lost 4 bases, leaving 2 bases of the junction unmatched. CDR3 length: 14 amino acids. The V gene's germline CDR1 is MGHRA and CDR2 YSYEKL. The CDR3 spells CASSRTSGSYEQYF. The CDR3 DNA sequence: TGCGCCAGCAGCCGAACTAGCGGCTCCTACGAGCAGTACTTC.

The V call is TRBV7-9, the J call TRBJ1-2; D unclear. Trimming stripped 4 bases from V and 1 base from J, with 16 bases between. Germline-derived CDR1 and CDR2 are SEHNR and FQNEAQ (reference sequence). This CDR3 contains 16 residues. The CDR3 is CASSSLGEEINYGYTF. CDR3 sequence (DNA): TGTGCCAGCAGCTCCCTTGGGGAGGAAATTAACTATGGCTACACCTTC.

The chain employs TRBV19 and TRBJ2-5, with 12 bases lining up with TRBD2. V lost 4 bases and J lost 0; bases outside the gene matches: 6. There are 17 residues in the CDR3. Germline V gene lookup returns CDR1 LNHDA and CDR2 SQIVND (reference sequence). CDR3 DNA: TGTGCCAGTAGTAGCAGACTAGCGGGAGTTAACCAAGAGACCCAGTACTTC. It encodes CASSSRLAGVNQETQYF.